The 19 T cell receptor beta chains presented below share a single source sample, sequenced in a study of Ad26.COV2.S vaccination and SARS-CoV-2 variants. Documented treatment: roughly 19 received Ad26.COV2.S at low or high dose, single or two shots; about five received placebo; per-sample allocation not given. Sampling happened 63 days after the first vaccine or placebo injection. The data were produced by immunoSEQ multiplex PCR, yet TCRdb's version contains in-frame clones alone and is incomplete. The data contain 300,000 to 400,000 clones, 85% to 90% of them singletons. The material was peripheral blood, obtained in a trial of Ad26.COV2.S vaccine versus placebo. The receptors come from a person between 18 and 59 years old who received the Ad26.COV2.S COVID-19 vaccine or a placebo.

The J gene is TRBJ1-4, the V gene TRBV12-3 or TRBV12-4; no firm D call. This CDR3 has 12 residues. Trimming cost V 2 bases and J 9 bases, with 7 bases left between them. The CDR3 protein is CASSLIGQKLFF. The DNA of the CDR3 is TGTGCCAGCAGTTTAATTGGGCAAAAACTGTTTTTT.

The rearrangement links TRBV7-9 to TRBJ1-2; possible D gene TRBD1, 5 bases. The germline V and J ends were trimmed by 2 bases and 6 bases, with 13 bases remaining between them. Germline V CDR1 and CDR2: SEHNR, FQNEAQ (reference sequence). The CDR3 length is 14 residues. CDR3 sequence (DNA): TGTGCCAGCAGCTTACAGGGCGGGTCGGATGGCTACACCTTC. It encodes CASSLQGGSDGYTF.

V and J are TRBV2 and TRBJ1-1; D is ambiguous. Trimming pared 3 bases from V and 4 bases from J, leaving 12 bases between. The CDR3 runs 14 residues. The germline gives CDR1 SNHLY, CDR2 FYNNEI. CDR3: CASSDNPMVTEAFF. The CDR3 coding sequence is TGTGCCAGCAGTGACAACCCCATGGTCACTGAAGCTTTCTTT.

V is TRBV5-6 and J is TRBJ2-5; weak D call: TRBD2 (7 bases). This CDR3 has 16 amino acids. With 9 bases removed from V and 1 base from J, the gap between germline ends came to 22 bases. Per germline, CDR1 SGHDT and CDR2 YYEEEE. CDR3 sequence: CATLGGGGLTQETQYF. CDR3 in DNA: TGTGCCACCCTAGGAGGGGGGGGGTTGACCCAAGAGACCCAGTACTTC.

This clone has more than one count but fewer than ten. The J gene is TRBJ2-7, the V gene TRBV27, with D possibly being TRBD1 or TRBD2 (5 bases each). Germline lookup yields CDR1 MNHEY and CDR2 SMNVEV (reference sequence). Trimming removed 0 bases at V and 0 bases at J, with 6 bases between. The CDR3 extends over 14 amino acids. CDR3: CASSLSGDSYEQYF. The CDR3 DNA sequence: TGTGCCAGCAGTTTATCGGGGGACTCCTACGAGCAGTACTTC.

The chain links TRBV11-2 to TRBJ2-1, with D possibly TRBD1 on 5 matching bases. CDR1 SGHAT and CDR2 FQNNGV come from the germline V gene. Trimming removed 5 bases from V and 7 bases from J, with 18 bases in between. The CDR3 has 15 residues. The CDR3 is CASSRAGYPLNEQFF. The CDR3 nucleotides are TGTGCCAGCAGCCGGGCAGGGTACCCTTTGAATGAGCAGTTCTTC.

The sample holds one count of this clone. This chain joins TRBV27 and TRBJ2-3; 9 bases match TRBD1. CDR1 is MNHEY and CDR2 is SMNVEV in the germline V gene (reference sequence). CDR3 size: 15 residues. V was pared by 4 bases and J by 6 bases, with 8 bases of the junction left unmatched. The CDR3 spells CASSYRRQGGDTQYF. The CDR3 coding sequence is TGTGCCAGCAGTTATAGGAGACAGGGGGGGGATACGCAGTATTTT.

This chain connects TRBV19 to TRBJ2-1; unclear D gene. Germline loops: CDR1 LNHDA, CDR2 SQIVND (reference sequence). This CDR3 has 15 amino acids. Trimming shortened V by 6 bases and J by 0 bases, and 12 bases separated the two germline ends. Here the CDR3 reads CASRPAGSSYNEQFF. The CDR3 nucleotides read TGTGCCAGTAGGCCCGCAGGAAGCTCCTACAATGAGCAGTTCTTC.

The chain has TRBV24-1 and TRBJ2-1; 11 nucleotides line up with TRBD2. The CDR3 has 15 amino acids. The germline V gene encodes CDR1 KGHDR and CDR2 SFDVKD. The J segment lost 7 bases and the V segment lost 5 bases, leaving 6 bases of the junction unmatched. The CDR3, as DNA: TGTGCCACCAGTGTTAGCGGGGGGGCAGGGAATGAGCAGTTCTTC. Amino acids: CATSVSGGAGNEQFF.

The chain uses TRBV6-5 and TRBJ1-5, with D hard to call. V lost 4 bases to trimming and J lost 2 bases, with 6 bases between them. Looked up from germline, CDR1 is MNHEY and CDR2 is SVGAGI. This CDR3 comprises 13 residues. This chain's CDR3 is CASSWQGNQPQHF. In nucleotides, the CDR3 is TGTGCCAGCAGTTGGCAGGGCAATCAGCCCCAGCATTTT.

The chain uses TRBV7-9 and TRBJ1-1; 7 bases line up with TRBD1. Unmatched junction bases numbered 10, after V lost 0 bases and J lost 0 bases. The CDR3 has 18 amino acids. The germline V gene has CDR1 SEHNR and CDR2 FQNEAQ (reference sequence). CDR3 residues: CASSLARRGLHLNTEAFF. The CDR3 region has the DNA TGTGCCAGCAGCTTAGCGAGAAGGGGGCTACACTTGAACACTGAAGCTTTCTTT.

CDR3 sequence reads: CASSNALAGATDTQYF. The CDR3 nucleotides read TGCGCCAGCAGCAACGCCCTAGCGGGGGCCACAGATACGCAGTATTTT. The genes are TRBV5-1 and TRBJ2-3; 10 bases align to TRBD2. CDR1 and CDR2 (germline): SGHRS, YFSETQ. The CDR3 is 16 residues long. J was trimmed by 2 bases and V by 4 bases; bases with no gene match: 7.

This clone was seen only a few times. This chain connects TRBV11-2 to TRBJ2-7, with no clear D. Germline values: CDR1 SGHAT, CDR2 FQNNGV. There are 11 residues in the CDR3. The V gene lost 4 bases and the J gene lost 3 bases, with 4 bases spanning the gap. The CDR3 sequence: CASSSYYEQYV. CDR3 sequence (DNA): TGTGCCAGCAGCTCCTACTACGAGCAGTACGTC.

J is TRBJ2-1 and V is TRBV3-1 (or the pseudogene TRBV3-2); 8 bases agree with TRBD2. The germline V gene has CDR1 LGHDT and CDR2 YNNKEL (reference sequence). The V segment lost 8 bases and the J segment 3 bases; nucleotides outside the gene matches: 36. The CDR3 runs 24 residues. CDR3 sequence: CASRRVAGNQRRESRLGNYNEQFF. The CDR3 DNA reads as TGTGCCAGCCGGAGGGTAGCGGGAAACCAACGCAGAGAATCTAGATTGGGGAACTACAATGAGCAGTTCTTC.

This clone appeared a few times. The chain joins TRBV4-1 to TRBJ1-5; D is uncertain. The CDR3 has 16 residues. The V gene's germline CDR1 is MGHRA and CDR2 YSYEKL. V lost 4 bases and J 7 bases, leaving 20 bases between the germline ends. The CDR3 loop is CASSRSGSRSRQPQHF. The CDR3 bases are TGCGCCAGCAGCCGTTCCGGGTCGCGCAGCAGACAGCCCCAGCATTTT.

This rearrangement joins TRBV29-1 to TRBJ1-1, with D hard to call. The ends were cut back, 5 bases at V and 4 bases at J, with 11 bases in the middle. Germline CDR1 is SQVTM and CDR2 is ANQGSEA. This CDR3 region has 12 residues. The CDR3 nucleotides are TGCAGCGTTAAAAGGGAAGGCACTGAAGCTTTCTTT. Protein sequence: CSVKREGTEAFF.

The chain couples TRBV4-3 to TRBJ2-7, with TRBD2 matching 13 bases. J gave up 3 bases and V 3 bases, and 2 bases lay outside the gene matches. Germline V gives CDR1 LGHNA, CDR2 YSLEER. The CDR3 spans 15 residues. The CDR3 loop is CASSQGLAGSYEQYV. CDR3 DNA: TGCGCCAGCAGCCAGGGACTAGCGGGAAGCTACGAGCAGTACGTC.

The chain combines TRBV2 with TRBJ1-2; D is uncertain. From germline, CDR1 is SNHLY and CDR2 FYNNEI. V lost 4 bases to trimming and J lost 1 base, with 13 bases between them. The CDR3 is made up of 15 amino acids. CDR3 sequence reads: CASSGAGMINYGYTF. The CDR3 DNA reads TGTGCCAGCAGTGGGGCGGGTATGATTAACTATGGCTACACCTTC.

Only one count was recorded for this clone. The rearrangement links TRBV24-1 to TRBJ1-2; a possible D gene is TRBD1 (6 bases). The CDR3 is made up of 14 amino acids. V was pared by 0 bases and J by 2 bases, with 6 bases between. The germline CDR1 and CDR2 sequences are KGHDR and SFDVKD. The CDR3 spells CATSDLDRNYGYTF. The CDR3, as DNA: TGTGCCACCAGTGATTTGGACAGGAACTATGGCTACACCTTC.